The sequence of this T cell receptor (beta chain) was determined in a study of type 1 and type 2 diabetes patients. Study details: From PBMCs, CD4+ and CD8+ T cells were isolated by magnetic microbeads.

General observations from the study: Between type 2 diabetes and control samples, V and J usage averaged about 0.97 correlation.

With regard to this clonotype: Its antigen is currently unknown.

The PCR template was genomic DNA. Multiplex PCR with 30 forward and 13 reverse primers amplified the TCR beta CDR3. From the multiplex PCR reads, TCRdb called clonotypes with MiXCR, one entry per CDR3 protein. The data show 250,000 to 300,000 distinct CDR3 sequences, 40% to 50% seen once. The sequence was collected from a man aged 18 to 30 with type 2 diabetes. Sequencing used peripheral blood mononuclear cells (PBMCs).

CDR3 bases: TGTGCCAGCAGACTCAATAGCGGGGGGACCTACGAGCAGTACTTC. Translating gives CASRLNSGGTYEQYF. V usage is TRBV11-3 and J usage is TRBJ2-7; 10 bases line up with TRBD2. Trimming cost V 6 bases and J 2 bases; bases outside gene matches: 7. The CDR3 runs to 15 residues. The germline V gene encodes CDR1 SGHNT and CDR2 YENEEA.